This is a list of T cell receptor beta chains from one sample in a study of early T cells in non-severe SARS-CoV-2 infection. TCRdb redid the calling of the 5' RACE reads with MiXCR, one entry per CDR3 protein. The sample contains some 98,000 distinct CDR3 sequences, around 10% of which appear only once. Sequencing was carried out using whole blood. The receptors come from an adult who was a healthcare worker with PCR-confirmed SARS-CoV-2 infection or an uninfected control (not recorded which). CDR3s include the opening cysteine and the closing phenylalanine or tryptophan. The D gene is left open where the match is weak. Size values are once, few and many counts, or a class for expanded clones, and some rows have none.

abundance | d_gene | j_gene | v_gene | CDR3aa | CDR3nt
few | . | TRBJ1-1 | TRBV5-5 | CASSDGVIGAEAFF | TGTGCCAGCAGCGATGGGGTCATAGGCGCTGAAGCTTTCTTT
many | . | TRBJ1-1 | TRBV5-1 | CASSLGGRAFF | TGCGCCAGCAGCTTAGGGGGACGAGCTTTCTTT
few | TRBD1 | TRBJ1-2 | TRBV7-2 | CASSFRGRTYYGYTF | TGTGCCAGCAGCTTCAGGGGGCGAACTTACTATGGCTACACCTTC
few | TRBD2 | TRBJ2-7 | TRBV20-1 | CSAKRGGLEQYF | TGCAGTGCTAAGCGGGGGGGCCTCGAGCAGTACTTC
. | . | TRBJ2-1 | TRBV29-1 | CSVRDGFSSVNEQFF | TGCAGCGTGAGGGACGGTTTTAGTAGCGTAAATGAGCAGTTCTTC
many | TRBD2 | TRBJ2-1 | TRBV27 | CASNPSGSSYNEQFF | TGTGCCAGCAATCCTAGCGGAAGCTCCTACAATGAGCAGTTCTTC
many | TRBD2 | TRBJ2-2 | TRBV20-1 | CSAKLAGGTGELFF | TGCAGTGCCAAATTGGCCGGGGGGACCGGGGAGCTGTTTTTT
. | . | TRBJ2-6 | TRBV28 | CASSLFPLNLISGANVLTF | TGTGCCAGCAGTTTATTCCCCCTCAATTTAATCTCTGGGGCCAACGTCCTGACTTTC
few | . | TRBJ2-3 | TRBV11-2 | CASSLEGPSTDTQYF | TGTGCCAGCAGCTTAGAGGGGCCCAGCACAGATACGCAGTATTTT
many | . | TRBJ2-3 | TRBV6-5 | CASSYHSLGKGRGSTDTQYF | TGTGCCAGCAGTTACCACAGCCTAGGGAAAGGACGGGGAAGCACAGATACGCAGTATTTT
. | . | TRBJ2-5 | TRBV2 | CASSEETQYF | TGTGCCAGCAGTGAAGAGACCCAGTACTTC
few | . | TRBJ2-5 | TRBV18 | CASSPRISGGFQETQYF | TGTGCCAGCTCACCACGGATTTCAGGGGGGTTCCAAGAGACCCAGTACTTC
many | . | TRBJ1-3 | TRBV7-2 | CASSLVTGRRSGNTIYF | TGTGCCAGCAGCTTAGTAACAGGGAGAAGGTCTGGAAACACCATATATTTT
. | TRBD1 | TRBJ2-7 | TRBV5-1 | CASSWDPGQAYEQYF | TGCGCCAGCAGCTGGGATCCGGGACAGGCCTACGAGCAGTACTTC
. | . | TRBJ1-2 | TRBV2 | CASTLEGTASNYGYTF | TGTGCCAGCACCCTAGAGGGCACGGCGAGTAACTATGGCTACACCTTC